The rows below give T cell receptor beta chains drawn from one sample of a study of blood T cell repertoires in COVID-19. TCRdb's table, derived via immunoSEQ multiplex PCR, lists solely in-frame clones and lacks some. The data contain about 76,000 clones, 75% to 85% of them singletons. The specimen sequenced was peripheral blood. These receptor sequences come from a man older than 75 with acute or convalescent COVID-19. The CDR3 runs from the conserved cysteine through the conserved F or W. A D gene is named only where the DNA matches it firmly. A clone size is listed for some rows: how often the clone was seen (once, few, many), or a class if it is expanded.

abundance	j_gene	v_gene	d_gene	CDR3aa	CDR3nt
-	TRBJ1-1	TRBV6-2/TRBV6-3	-	CASSFLTTGEAFF	TGTGCCAGCAGTTTCCTCACTACAGGGGAAGCTTTCTTT
-	TRBJ2-3	TRBV7-3	-	CASSLNGEADTQYF	TGTGCCAGCAGCTTAAACGGGGAGGCAGATACGCAGTATTTT
-	TRBJ2-5	TRBV12-5	-	CASGLGSGGGQETQYF	TGTGCTAGTGGTTTGGGGTCAGGGGGAGGACAAGAGACCCAGTACTTC
-	TRBJ2-3	TRBV27	-	CASSFQGLAANTQYF	TGTGCCAGCAGTTTCCAAGGGCTAGCCGCGAATACGCAGTATTTT
-	TRBJ2-1	TRBV14	TRBD2	CASSQAYTSGYEQFF	TGTGCCAGCAGCCAGGCGTATACTAGCGGTTATGAGCAGTTCTTC
once	TRBJ2-1	TRBV7-9	TRBD1	CASSSDRGLSNEQFF	TGTGCCAGCAGTTCTGACAGGGGGCTTTCCAATGAGCAGTTCTTC
-	TRBJ2-7	TRBV5-1	-	CASSLDNEQYF	TGCGCCAGCAGCTTAGACAACGAGCAGTACTTC
-	TRBJ1-4	TRBV7-9	-	CASSKEPATNEKLFF	TGTGCCAGCAGCAAGGAGCCTGCAACTAATGAAAAACTGTTTTTT
-	TRBJ1-2	TRBV3-1/TRBV3-2	TRBD1	CASSRNRGFDNGYTF	TGTGCCAGCAGCCGAAACAGGGGATTTGATAATGGCTACACCTTC
-	TRBJ1-1	TRBV3-1/TRBV3-2	TRBD1	CASSRSGGGTEAFF	TGTGCCAGCAGCCGATCAGGGGGCGGCACTGAAGCTTTCTTT
-	TRBJ2-5	TRBV5-1	TRBD2	CASSLGTSGSETQYF	TGCGCCAGCAGCTTAGGGACTAGCGGGAGCGAGACCCAGTACTTC
-	TRBJ1-1	TRBV19	-	CARSSPGGGLGNTEAFF	TGTGCCCGTAGTTCCCCGGGGGGGGGACTCGGGAACACTGAAGCTTTCTTT
few	TRBJ1-5	TRBV5-1	-	CASSLVGGFQPQHF	TGCGCCAGCAGCTTGGTAGGAGGGTTCCAGCCCCAGCATTTT
-	TRBJ2-3	TRBV11-2	TRBD2	CASSLTSGIYSDTQYF	TGTGCCAGCAGCTTGACTAGCGGGATCTATAGCGATACGCAGTATTTT
-	TRBJ1-1	TRBV6-4	TRBD1	CASSPTGIGEAFF	TGTGCCAGCAGCCCGACAGGGATAGGTGAAGCTTTCTTT
-	TRBJ2-1	TRBV19	TRBD2	CASSPEPSGNWNEQFF	TGTGCCAGTAGTCCCGAACCTAGCGGGAACTGGAATGAGCAGTTCTTC
few	TRBJ2-3	TRBV12-3/TRBV12-4	TRBD2	CASSWGGGDTQYF	TGTGCCAGCAGTTGGGGCGGGGGAGATACGCAGTATTTT
-	TRBJ2-6	TRBV5-1	-	CASSRGASSGANVLTF	TGCGCCAGCAGCAGGGGCGCTAGCTCTGGGGCCAACGTCCTGACTTTC
-	TRBJ2-2	TRBV28	-	CASRRQEHANTGELFF	TGTGCCAGCAGAAGACAGGAGCACGCGAACACCGGGGAGCTGTTTTTT
-	TRBJ1-5	TRBV7-8	-	CASTPWRDGQPQHF	TGTGCCAGTACCCCTTGGAGGGACGGGCAGCCCCAGCATTTT
-	TRBJ2-5	TRBV7-7	TRBD2	CASSLSGGPAETQYF	TGTGCTAGCAGCTTGAGCGGGGGGCCGGCAGAGACCCAGTACTTC
-	TRBJ1-2	TRBV19	-	CASSIDSATGGYTF	TGTGCCAGTAGTATAGACTCCGCCACGGGTGGCTACACCTTC
-	TRBJ1-3	TRBV6-5	-	CASSLEGMFTIYF	TGTGCCAGCAGTCTAGAAGGAATGTTTACCATATATTTT
-	TRBJ2-3	TRBV7-3	TRBD2	CASSPKAGGPTDTQYF	TGTGCCAGCAGCCCCAAAGCGGGAGGGCCCACAGATACGCAGTATTTT
-	TRBJ1-5	TRBV7-9	-	CASSRGAGEYSNQPQHF	TGTGCCAGCAGTCGGGGGGCTGGAGAATATAGCAATCAGCCCCAGCATTTT
-	TRBJ1-1	TRBV7-8	-	CASSLQSMNTEAFF	TGTGCCAGCAGCTTACAATCCATGAACACTGAAGCTTTCTTT
once	TRBJ2-1	TRBV4-1	-	CASRNREPYNEQFF	TGCGCCAGCAGAAACAGGGAACCTTACAATGAGCAGTTCTTC
-	TRBJ2-3	TRBV28	-	CASSLAQFTDTQYF	TGTGCCAGCAGTTTAGCACAGTTCACAGATACGCAGTATTTT
-	TRBJ2-7	TRBV18	TRBD2	CASSPPGGISYEQYF	TGTGCCAGCTCACCTCCCGGGGGGATCTCCTACGAGCAGTACTTC
once	TRBJ1-4	TRBV9	-	CASSRWGGEKLFF	TGTGCCAGCAGCCGATGGGGAGGAGAAAAACTGTTTTTT
once	TRBJ2-3	TRBV27	-	CASSILPRGTDTQYF	TGTGCCAGCAGTATCCTACCCAGGGGCACAGATACGCAGTATTTT
-	TRBJ2-2	TRBV7-6	TRBD1	CASSPRDRGSANTGELFF	TGTGCCAGCAGCCCACGGGACAGGGGGTCCGCGAACACCGGGGAGCTGTTTTTT
-	TRBJ1-5	TRBV2	TRBD1	CASSETATGGNWPQHF	TGTGCCAGCAGTGAAACAGCGACAGGGGGAAACTGGCCCCAGCATTTT
-	TRBJ2-7	TRBV2	-	CASSSTYEQYF	TGTGCCAGCAGCTCTACCTACGAGCAGTACTTC
-	TRBJ1-1	TRBV19	-	CASWGGRPLNTEAFF	TGTGCCTCCTGGGGAGGCAGGCCCCTGAACACTGAAGCTTTCTTT
-	TRBJ1-2	TRBV29-1	-	CSVGREYGYTF	TGCAGCGTTGGTCGGGAATATGGCTACACCTTC
-	TRBJ2-1	TRBV28	TRBD2	CASRYRGSGKLGEQFF	TGTGCCAGCAGATACCGGGGGAGCGGGAAATTGGGTGAGCAGTTCTTC
-	TRBJ2-4	TRBV10-1	-	CATPVPLAKNIQYFRF	-
-	TRBJ1-1	TRBV9	TRBD1	CASSVGTVTEAFF	TGTGCCAGCAGCGTGGGGACAGTCACTGAAGCTTTCTTT
few	TRBJ2-7	TRBV30	TRBD1	CAWIRDSSYEQYF	TGTGCCTGGATCCGGGACAGCTCCTACGAGCAGTACTTC
few	TRBJ1-1	TRBV3-1/TRBV3-2	TRBD1	CASSRQGANEAFF	TGTGCCAGCAGCCGACAGGGGGCGAATGAGGCTTTCTTT
-	TRBJ1-1	TRBV16	TRBD1	CASSQWPGTGMNTEAFF	TGTGCCAGCAGCCAATGGCCGGGGACAGGGATGAACACTGAAGCTTTCTTT